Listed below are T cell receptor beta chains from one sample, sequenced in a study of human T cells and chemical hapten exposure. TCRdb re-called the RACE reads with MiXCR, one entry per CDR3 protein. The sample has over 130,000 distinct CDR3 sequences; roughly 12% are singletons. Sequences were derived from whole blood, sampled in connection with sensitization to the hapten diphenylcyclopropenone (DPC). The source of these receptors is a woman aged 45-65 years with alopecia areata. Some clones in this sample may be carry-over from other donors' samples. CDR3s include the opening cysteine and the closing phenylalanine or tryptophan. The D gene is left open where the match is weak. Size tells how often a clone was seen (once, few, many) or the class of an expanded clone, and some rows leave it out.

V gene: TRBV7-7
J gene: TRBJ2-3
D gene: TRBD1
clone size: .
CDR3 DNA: TGTGCTAGCAGCCCGGGGACAGGGCGGGCAGATACGCAGTATTTT
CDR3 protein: CASSPGTGRADTQYF

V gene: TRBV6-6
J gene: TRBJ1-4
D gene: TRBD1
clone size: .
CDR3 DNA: TGTGCCAGCAGTTACTCGAAGAACGGACAGGGGTACTTGGATAATGAAAAACTGTTTTTT
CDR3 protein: CASSYSKNGQGYLDNEKLFF

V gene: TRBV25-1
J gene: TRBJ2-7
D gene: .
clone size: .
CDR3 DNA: TGTGCCAGCAGTGAATCCGGGAGTTCCATCCACGAGCAGTACTTC
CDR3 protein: CASSESGSSIHEQYF

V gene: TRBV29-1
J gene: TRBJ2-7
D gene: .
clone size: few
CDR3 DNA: TGCAGCGTTGAAGAGGAAAGGGCACGTACCTACGAGCAGTACTTC
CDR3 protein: CSVEEERARTYEQYF

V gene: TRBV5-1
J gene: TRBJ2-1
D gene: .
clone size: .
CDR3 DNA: TGCGCCAGCAGCGGGGACGTTCAGGCAGCTAATGAGCAGTTCTTC
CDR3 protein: CASSGDVQAANEQFF

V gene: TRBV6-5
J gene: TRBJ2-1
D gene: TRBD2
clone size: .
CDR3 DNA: TGTGCCAGCAGGACCCTGGGACTAGCGGCCTACAATGAGCAGTTCTTC
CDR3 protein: CASRTLGLAAYNEQFF

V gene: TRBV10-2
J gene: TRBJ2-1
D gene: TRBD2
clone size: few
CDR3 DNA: TGCGCCAGCAGTGAGTCTCGGGGACTAGCCTACAATGAGCAGTTCTTC
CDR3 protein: CASSESRGLAYNEQFF

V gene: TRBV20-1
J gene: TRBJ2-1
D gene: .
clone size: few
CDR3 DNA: TGCAGTGCCAGGGCGCCAGGGTCGATCTACAATGAGCAGTTCTTC
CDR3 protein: CSARAPGSIYNEQFF

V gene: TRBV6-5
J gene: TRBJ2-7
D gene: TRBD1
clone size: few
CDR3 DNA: TGTGCCAGCAGTTACAAGCTCGGACAGGGGTGGTACGAGCAGTACTTC
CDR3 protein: CASSYKLGQGWYEQYF

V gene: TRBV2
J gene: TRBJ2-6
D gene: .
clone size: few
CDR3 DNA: TGTGCCGGGGGGTTAGGGGCCAACGTCCTGACTTTC
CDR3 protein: CAGGLGANVLTF

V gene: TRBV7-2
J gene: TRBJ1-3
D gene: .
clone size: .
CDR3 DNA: TGTGCCAGCAGCTTAAGCCCCGGCTCTGGAAACACCATATATTTT
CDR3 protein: CASSLSPGSGNTIYF

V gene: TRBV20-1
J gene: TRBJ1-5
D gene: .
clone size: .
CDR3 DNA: TGCAGTGCTAGAGATGAGGGGTTGTATAGCAATCAGCCCCAGCATTTT
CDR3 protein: CSARDEGLYSNQPQHF